In its sample, the clone carrying this T cell receptor (beta chain) was seen a few times. Its antigen is still unknown. The PCR was carried out with 60 Vbeta primers and 13 Jbeta primers. Sequenced by immunoSEQ multiplex PCR; TCRdb stores in-frame clones only, minus some. The sample shows roughly 150,000 clones, about 80% of them seen only once. The entry originates in a study of cytomegalovirus exposure and HLA in healthy donors. Germline CDR1 and CDR2: SGHTA and FQGNSA. The V end lost 5 bases, the J end lost 10 bases, and 9 bases lay between the germline ends. The length of the CDR3 is 11 residues. Study-wide results and caveats: A few of the chains that were CMV-associated were confirmed in vitro to be specific for CMV antigens.

The TCR was taken from a man aged 25 to 40 in good health. V gene TRBV7-2 combines with J gene TRBJ2-1, with a possible D match to TRBD2 (5 bases). Specimen: PBMCs. CDR3 nucleotide sequence: TGTGCCAGCAGCCTTGGAGGAGAGCAGTTCTTC. Encoded protein: CASSLGGEQFF.